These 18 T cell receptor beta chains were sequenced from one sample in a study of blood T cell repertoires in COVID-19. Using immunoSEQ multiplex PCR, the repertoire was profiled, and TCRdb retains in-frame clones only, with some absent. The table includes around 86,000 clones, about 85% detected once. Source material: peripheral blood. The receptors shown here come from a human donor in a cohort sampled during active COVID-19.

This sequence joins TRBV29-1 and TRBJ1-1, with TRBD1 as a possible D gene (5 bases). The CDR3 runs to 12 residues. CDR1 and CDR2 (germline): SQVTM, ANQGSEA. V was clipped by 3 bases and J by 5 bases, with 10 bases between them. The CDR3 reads CSVDLEGTEAFF. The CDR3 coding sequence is TGCAGCGTTGACCTGGAGGGGACTGAAGCTTTCTTT.

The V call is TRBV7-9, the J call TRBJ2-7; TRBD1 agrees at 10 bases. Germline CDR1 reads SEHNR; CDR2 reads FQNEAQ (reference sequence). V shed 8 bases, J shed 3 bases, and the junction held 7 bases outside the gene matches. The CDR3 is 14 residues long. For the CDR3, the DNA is TGTGCCAGCCAACAGAGGACAGGGGGCTACGAGCAGTACTTC. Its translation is CASQQRTGGYEQYF.

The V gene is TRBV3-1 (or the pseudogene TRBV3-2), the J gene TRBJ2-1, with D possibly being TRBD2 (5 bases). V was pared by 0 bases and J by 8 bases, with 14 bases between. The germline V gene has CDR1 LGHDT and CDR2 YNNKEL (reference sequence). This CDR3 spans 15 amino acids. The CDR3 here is CASSQESRGIDEQFF. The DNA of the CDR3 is TGTGCCAGCAGCCAAGAGTCGCGAGGGATCGATGAGCAGTTCTTC.

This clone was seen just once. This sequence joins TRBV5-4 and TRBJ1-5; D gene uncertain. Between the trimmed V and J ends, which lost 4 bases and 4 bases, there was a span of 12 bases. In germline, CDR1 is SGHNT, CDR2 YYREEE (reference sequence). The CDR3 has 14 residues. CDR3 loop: CASSEVGSNQPQHF. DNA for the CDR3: TGTGCCAGCAGCGAAGTCGGGTCAAATCAGCCCCAGCATTTT.

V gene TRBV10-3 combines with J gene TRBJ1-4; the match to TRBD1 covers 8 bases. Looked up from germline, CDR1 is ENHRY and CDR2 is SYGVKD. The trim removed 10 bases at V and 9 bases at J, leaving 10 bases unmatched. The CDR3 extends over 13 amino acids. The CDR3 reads CASGGTGAKKLFF. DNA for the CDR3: TGTGCCAGCGGAGGGACAGGAGCGAAAAAACTGTTTTTT.

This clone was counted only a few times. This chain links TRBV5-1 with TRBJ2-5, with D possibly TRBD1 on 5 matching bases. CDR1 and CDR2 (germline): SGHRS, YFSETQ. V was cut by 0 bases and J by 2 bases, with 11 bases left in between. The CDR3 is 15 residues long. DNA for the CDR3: TGCGCCAGCAGCTTGGACAGGTACACACAAGAGACCCAGTACTTC. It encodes CASSLDRYTQETQYF.

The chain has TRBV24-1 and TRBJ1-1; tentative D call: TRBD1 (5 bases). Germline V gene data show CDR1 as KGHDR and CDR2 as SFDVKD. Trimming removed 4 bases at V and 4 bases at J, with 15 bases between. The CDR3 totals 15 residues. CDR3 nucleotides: TGTGCCACCAGTGACATAGGGTGGGGGGGCACTGAAGCTTTCTTT. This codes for CATSDIGWGGTEAFF.

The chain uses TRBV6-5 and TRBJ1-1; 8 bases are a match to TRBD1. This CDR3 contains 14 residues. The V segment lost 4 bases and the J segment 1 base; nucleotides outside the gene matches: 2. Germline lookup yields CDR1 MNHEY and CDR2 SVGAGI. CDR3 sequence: CASSLGTGNTEAFF. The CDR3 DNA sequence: TGTGCCAGCAGTTTGGGGACAGGGAACACTGAAGCTTTCTTT.

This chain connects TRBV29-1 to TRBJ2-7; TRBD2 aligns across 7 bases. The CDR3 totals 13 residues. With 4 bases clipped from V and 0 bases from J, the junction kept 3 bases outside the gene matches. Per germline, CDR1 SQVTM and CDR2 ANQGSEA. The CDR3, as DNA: TGCAGCGTTGTACGCGGGAGCTCCTACGAGCAGTACTTC. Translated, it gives CSVVRGSSYEQYF.

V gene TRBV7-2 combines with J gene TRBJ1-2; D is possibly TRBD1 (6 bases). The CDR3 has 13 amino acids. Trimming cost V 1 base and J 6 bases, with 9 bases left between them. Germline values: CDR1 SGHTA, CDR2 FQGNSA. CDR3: CASSLGQGNGYTF. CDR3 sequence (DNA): TGTGCCAGCAGCTTAGGTCAGGGGAATGGCTACACCTTC.

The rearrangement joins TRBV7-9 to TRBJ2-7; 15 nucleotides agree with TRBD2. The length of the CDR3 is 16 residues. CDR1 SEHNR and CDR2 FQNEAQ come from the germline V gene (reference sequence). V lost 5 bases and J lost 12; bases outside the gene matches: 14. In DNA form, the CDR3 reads TGTGCCAGCAGCCTGGGACTAGCGGGAGGAGGGAGCAGTTGGTACTTC. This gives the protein CASSLGLAGGGSSWYF. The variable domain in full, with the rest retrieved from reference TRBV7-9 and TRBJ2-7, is DTGVSQNPRHKITKRGQNVTFRCDPISEHNRLYWYRQTLGQGPEFLTYFQNEAQLEKSRLLSDRFSAERPKGSFSTLEIQRTEQGDSAMYLCASSLGLAGGGSSWYFGPGTRLTVT.

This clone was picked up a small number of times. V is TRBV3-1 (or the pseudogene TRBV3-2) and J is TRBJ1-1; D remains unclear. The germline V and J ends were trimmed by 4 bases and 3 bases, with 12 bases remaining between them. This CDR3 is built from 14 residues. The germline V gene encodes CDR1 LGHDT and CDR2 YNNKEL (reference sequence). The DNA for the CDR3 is TGTGCCAGCAGCCCTAGATGGGGAGACACTGAAGCTTTCTTT. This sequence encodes CASSPRWGDTEAFF.

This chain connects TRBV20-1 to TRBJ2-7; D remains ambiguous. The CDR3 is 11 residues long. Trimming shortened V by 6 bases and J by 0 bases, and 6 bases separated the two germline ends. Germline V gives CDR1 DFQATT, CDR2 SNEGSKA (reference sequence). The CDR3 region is CSARSSYEQYF. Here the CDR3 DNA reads TGCAGTGCGCGGAGCTCCTACGAGCAGTACTTC.

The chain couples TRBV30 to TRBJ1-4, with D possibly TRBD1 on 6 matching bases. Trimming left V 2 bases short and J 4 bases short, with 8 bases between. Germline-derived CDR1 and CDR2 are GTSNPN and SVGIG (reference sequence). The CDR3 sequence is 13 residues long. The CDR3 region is CAWSRQVNEKLFF. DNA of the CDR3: TGTGCCTGGAGTCGACAGGTTAATGAAAAACTGTTTTTT.

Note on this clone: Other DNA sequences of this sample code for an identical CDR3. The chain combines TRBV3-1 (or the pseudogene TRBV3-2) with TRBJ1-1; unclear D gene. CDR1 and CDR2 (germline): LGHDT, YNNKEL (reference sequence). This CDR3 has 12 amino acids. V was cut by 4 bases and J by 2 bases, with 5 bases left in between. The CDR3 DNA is TGTGCCAGCAGCCTTGTAAACACTGAAGCTTTCTTT. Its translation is CASSLVNTEAFF.

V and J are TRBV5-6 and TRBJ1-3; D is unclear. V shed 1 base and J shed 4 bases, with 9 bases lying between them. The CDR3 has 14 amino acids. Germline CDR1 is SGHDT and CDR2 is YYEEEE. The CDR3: CASSLRRRGNTIYF. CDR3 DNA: TGTGCCAGCAGCTTGCGTCGCAGAGGAAACACCATATATTTT.

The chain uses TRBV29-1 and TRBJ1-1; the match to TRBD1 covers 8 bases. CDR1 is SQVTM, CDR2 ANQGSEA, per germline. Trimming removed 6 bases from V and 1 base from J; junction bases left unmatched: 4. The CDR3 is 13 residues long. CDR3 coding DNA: TGCAGCGTCCTCGGACAGGGGAACACTGAAGCTTTCTTT. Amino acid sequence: CSVLGQGNTEAFF.

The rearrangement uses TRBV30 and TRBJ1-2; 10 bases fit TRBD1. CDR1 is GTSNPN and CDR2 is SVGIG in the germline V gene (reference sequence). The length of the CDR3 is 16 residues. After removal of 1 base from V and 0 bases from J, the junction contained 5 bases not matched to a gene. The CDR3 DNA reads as TGTGCCTGGAGTGGGGGACAGGGGCCCTCTAACTATGGCTACACCTTC. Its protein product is CAWSGGQGPSNYGYTF.